The text below deals with one T cell receptor (beta chain). This clonotype occurred many times. The target of this receptor is not known. No clone much larger than this one lies a single base away; base qualities are absent. According to the germline V gene (reference sequence), CDR1 reads DFQATT and CDR2 reads SNEGSKA. The junction shows trimming of 4 bases on V and 0 bases on J, plus 17 bases between the germline ends. The CDR3 has 16 amino acids, counting the end cysteine and phenylalanine. Solely the CDR3 DNA is kept, with 48 bases framed from the first base. This sample was included in a study of neurological immune-mediated disorders (dated by TCRdb to between 2018 and 2021). Study-wide context: Of the approximately 34 multiple sclerosis patients, around 31 had relapsing-remitting MS and 3 had secondary progressive MS. Peripheral blood TCR-beta repertoires from HTLV-I-associated myelopathy (HAM/TSP) patients, multiple sclerosis patients and healthy controls were compared by UMI-based sequencing. The 95 to 110 TCR-beta libraries covered PBMC samples along with longitudinal samples, technical triplicates, and paired sorted CD4+ and CD8+ T-cell subsets. The cohort comprised about 70 subjects: some 15 HAM/TSP patients, approximately 34 multiple sclerosis patients and around 20 healthy controls. Overall study results and their limits: Repertoires from 18 of 34 MS patients were grouped by phylogenetic analysis into a cluster of related CDR3 sequences, suggesting a possible repertoire-level signature. The highest TCR clonal expansion was observed in HAM/TSP patients, whereas the lowest was observed in MS patients, even when compared with healthy controls. No clinical or MRI features were associated with the MS cluster, and the authors said that larger cohorts are needed. Across subjects, expanded clones never shared an identical CDR3 amino acid sequence, which suggests that the TCR-beta repertoires in every group were private.

Unsorted PBMC libraries were generated from 2 million PBMCs stored in RNAlater at -80 °C until RNA extraction. The multiple sclerosis patients were enrolled in a US clinical protocol that evaluated disease progression with magnetic resonance imaging. Peripheral blood underwent Ficoll-Hypaque density gradient centrifugation to isolate PBMCs, which were then cryopreserved in liquid nitrogen. To synthesize cDNA, template-switch 5'RACE was performed with a primer carrying a 10-nucleotide random unique molecular identifier so that each TCR transcript was tagged. Each sequencing run produced over 160 million TCR-beta sequences covering 15-18 subjects. Total RNA was extracted with the RNeasy kit. TCR-beta VDJ regions were amplified with primers for the TCR constant region and the 5'RACE anchor, using the KAPA Real-time Library Amplification kit. A first PCR added sample indexes and Illumina adaptors, after which a second PCR increased the library yield. The roughly 650 bp TCR product was size-selected on a 2% E-gel SizeSelection system after Ampure bead purification. Before pooling, library quality was assessed on a Bioanalyzer, concentration was determined with Qubit, and library quantification was performed with the Kapa Library Quantification kit. Libraries were sequenced paired-end 2 x 150 bp on an Illumina HiSeq 2500. To increase sequence diversity, about 25-31% phiX was spiked into each library pool. In the original analysis: Quality-filtered reads were processed with the UMI-based MiGEC pipeline, which removed over 90% of raw TCR sequences during error correction. IMGT germline references were used for alignment of VDJ genes, and clonotypes were defined by a unique CDR3 amino acid sequence together with V-J genes. Clonal expansion, Shannon diversity and CDR3 relatedness were evaluated with VDJtools (CalcPairwiseDistances, ClusterSamples), while phylogenetic trees were built in CLCbio workbench. A clone was classed as expanded if it had 8 or more unique UMIs, a cutoff based on coefficient-of-variation modelling across technical triplicates. TCRdb cleaned the public reads at Q25 with fastp, built clones with MiXCR and kept in-frame beta chains. Rows are combined by CDR3 protein, so each entry shows the most common genes and DNA. The V and J calls come from TCRdb's annotation, not from the publication. This sample lists roughly 100,000 distinct CDR3 sequences; 3.5% to 4% were detected once. The ten largest clones represent 5.5% to 6.5% of the sample.

The source material was PBMCs. The TCR comes from a woman between 18 and 29 years old with multiple sclerosis. Recombination joined TRBV20-1 with TRBJ2-3; the D assignment is uncertain and may be TRBD1 or TRBD2, with 5 bases supporting each. The CDR3 loop reads CSANRDLWPSTDTQYF. The nucleotide sequence is TGCAGTGCTAACCGGGACCTATGGCCTAGCACAGATACGCAGTATTTT.